These 3 T cell receptor beta chains were sequenced from one sample in a study of CD8+CD57+ T cells in acquired aplastic anemia. According to the study, genomic DNA was the template for TCR beta VDJ and CDR3 profiling. TCRdb recomputed calls from the reads with MiXCR, one row per CDR3 protein. The sample has fewer than 250,000 distinct CDR3 sequences, about half seen once. The specimen sequenced was sorted CD4+, CD8+, or CD8+CD57+ T cells (not recorded which) from PBMCs. The source of these receptors is a human donor in good health, serving as a control.

This clonotype was counted at least ten times. This chain joins TRBV3-1 and TRBJ2-3, with TRBD1 matching 7 bases. Germline assignment: CDR1 LGHDT and CDR2 YNNKEL (reference sequence). The trim removed 2 bases at V and 6 bases at J, leaving 2 bases unmatched. This CDR3 spans 13 amino acids. CDR3: CASSQKGADTQYF. Here the CDR3 DNA reads TGTGCCAGCAGCCAAAAGGGGGCCGATACGCAGTATTTT.

This clonotype occurred many times. V gene TRBV6-6 combines with J gene TRBJ1-4, with D perhaps matching TRBD1 (6 bases). This CDR3 contains 15 residues. CDR1 and CDR2 (germline): MNHNY, SVGAGI (reference sequence). V was clipped by 2 bases and J by 8 bases, with 15 bases between them. The CDR3 DNA follows: TGTGCCAGCAGTTACCGAGGGGCAGGGGACGAAAAACTGTTTTTT. Translated, it gives CASSYRGAGDEKLFF.

This clonotype was detected only a few times. V usage is TRBV15 and J usage is TRBJ1-2, with D tentatively TRBD1 (5 bases). The CDR3 runs to 14 residues. Looked up from germline, CDR1 is LNHNV and CDR2 is YYDKDF (reference sequence). V shed 1 base and J shed 6 bases, with 12 bases lying between them. The CDR3 loop is CATSRGRQWNGYTF. CDR3 DNA sequence: TGTGCCACCAGCAGAGGTCGACAGTGGAATGGCTACACCTTC.